This T cell receptor beta chain originates from a study of cytomegalovirus exposure and HLA in healthy donors. This CDR3 spans 17 amino acids. Looked up from germline, CDR1 is MGHDK and CDR2 is SYGVNS. V gave up 5 bases and J gave up 5 bases; unmatched junction bases: 16. TCRdb's copy holds only in-frame clones and misses some; the assay was immunoSEQ multiplex PCR. The data show some 250,000 clones, 90% seen once. The sequence was collected from a woman younger than 35 in good health and CMV-seronegative. What was sequenced was PBMCs. The chain joins TRBV25-1 to TRBJ2-7, with 9 bases identical to TRBD1. The CDR3 region is CASSIPIIGDRVHEQYF. DNA for the CDR3: TGTGCCAGCAGTATACCAATCATCGGGGACAGGGTGCACGAGCAGTACTTC.